Each of the 5 T cell receptor beta chains below was sequenced from the same sample in a study of blood T cell repertoires in COVID-19 (dated by TCRdb to the early 2020s). Library preparation used the immunoSEQ multiplex PCR assay. In TCRdb, the immuneACCESS table is reduced to in-frame sequences with V and J assigned. These tables do not hold every clone; where another copy was compared, an unresolved V gene accounts for under half, and the others remain unexplained. This sample is represented by tens of thousands of clones; about 80% of them were singletons. Of the sample, roughly 7.9% is held by the ten largest clones. The sequencing sample was made of peripheral blood. Receptors were obtained from an older man with active or convalescent COVID-19.

The rearrangement uses TRBV29-1 and TRBJ2-1; D is possibly TRBD2 (6 bases). V was shortened by 7 bases and J by 10 bases, with 20 bases between the two germline ends. Germline assignment: CDR1 SQVTM and CDR2 ANQGSEA. CDR3 length: 13 residues. CDR3 DNA sequence: TGCAGCGCCCCCAGGACTACTCACGGCGAGCAGTTCTTC. Translating it yields CSAPRTTHGEQFF.

This rearrangement joins TRBV11-2 to TRBJ1-1; the match to TRBD1 covers 8 bases. The CDR3 length is 16 residues. Germline CDR1 and CDR2: SGHAT and FQNNGV. V shed 5 bases and J 5 bases; nucleotides not matched to a gene: 13. Written as DNA, the CDR3 is TGTGCCAGCAGCGGGATCAGGGGGCTCGCGGGGACTGAAGCTTTCTTT. Encoded protein: CASSGIRGLAGTEAFF.

The chain joins TRBV24-1 to TRBJ2-1, with a weak D call TRBD1 (5 bases). Germline V gene lookup returns CDR1 KGHDR and CDR2 SFDVKD. The CDR3 covers 13 residues. V lost 6 bases, J lost 7 bases, and 12 bases lay in between. CDR3 in DNA: TGTGCCACCAGTCAGGGTTCCGAGAATGAGCAGTTCTTC. This encodes CATSQGSENEQFF.

The chain links TRBV5-1 to TRBJ2-1, with D tentatively TRBD2 (5 bases). The ends were cut back, 0 bases at V and 5 bases at J, with 12 bases in the middle. The CDR3 length is 15 residues. CDR1 and CDR2 (germline): SGHRS, YFSETQ. The CDR3 sequence is CASSLVPGNHNEQFF. In DNA, the CDR3 is TGCGCCAGCAGCTTGGTACCGGGGAACCACAATGAGCAGTTCTTC.

This clone was picked up one time. The V gene is TRBV7-8, the J gene TRBJ2-7, with TRBD1 matching over 9 bases. The germline V gene encodes CDR1 SGHVS and CDR2 FQNEAQ. This CDR3 contains 15 residues. The J segment lost 4 bases and the V segment lost 7 bases, leaving 11 bases of the junction unmatched. The CDR3 loop is CASMGGTGNRYEQYF. Here the CDR3 DNA reads TGTGCCAGCATGGGTGGGACAGGGAATCGGTACGAGCAGTACTTC.